This TCR beta chain was captured in a study of control samples from healthy donors and cancer patients. The germline V gene has CDR1 KGHDR and CDR2 SFDVKD. V was cut by 3 bases and J by 7 bases, with 8 bases left in between. The CDR3 spans 12 residues. Repertoires were generated with immunoSEQ multiplex PCR, while TCRdb's copy carries only in-frame clones and drops some. Found here are around 75,000 clones, approximately 92% of them singletons; the top ten hold about 5.6%. The receptor was isolated from a woman aged 60-75 years in good health. This sequence joins TRBV24-1 and TRBJ1-2; D not certain. Sequenced material: blood. CDR3 sequence (DNA): TGTGCCACCAGTGATCCAGCAGTTGGCTACACCTTC. It is translated as CATSDPAVGYTF.